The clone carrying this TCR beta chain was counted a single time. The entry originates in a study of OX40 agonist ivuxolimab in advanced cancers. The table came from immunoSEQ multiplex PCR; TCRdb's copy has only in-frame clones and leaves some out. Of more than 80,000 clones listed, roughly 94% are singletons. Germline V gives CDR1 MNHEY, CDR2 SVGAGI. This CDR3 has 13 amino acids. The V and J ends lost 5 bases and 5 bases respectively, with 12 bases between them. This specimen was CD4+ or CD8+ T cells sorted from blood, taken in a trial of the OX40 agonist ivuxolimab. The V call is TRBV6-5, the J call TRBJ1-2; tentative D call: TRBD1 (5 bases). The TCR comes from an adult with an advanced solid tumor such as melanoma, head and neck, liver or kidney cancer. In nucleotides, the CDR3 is TGTGCCAGCAGTGGGACGGGACCATATGGCTACACCTTC. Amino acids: CASSGTGPYGYTF.